Listed here are 13 T cell receptor beta chains from one sample, sequenced in a study of regulatory T cells in long-lasting Graves disease. Library construction for TCR beta used iRepertoire HTBI primers and Arm-PCR of CDR3 regions. MiXCR was run by TCRdb on the multiplex PCR reads, yielding one entry per CDR3 protein. The sample carries more than 300,000 distinct CDR3 sequences, 15% to 20% recorded once. Time point specified: newly diagnosed GD, antithyroid drugs for less than 3 months. PBMC RNA served as the TCR library source. Another study also made use of these data, one on T cells in Graves' hyperthyroidism and ophthalmopathy.

The specimen comprised peripheral blood mononuclear cells (PBMCs), sampled at new diagnosis, from a patient treated with antithyroid drugs. These receptors all come from a woman between 18 and 29 years old with Graves disease.

The rearrangement uses TRBV18 and TRBJ2-5; 9 nucleotides align to TRBD1. The CDR3 length is 15 residues. CDR1 and CDR2 (germline): KGHSH, LQKENI. Trimming removed 5 bases from V and 2 bases from J; junction bases left unmatched: 6. CDR3 region: CASSGSGTGQETQYF. The CDR3 DNA sequence: TGTGCCAGCTCAGGTTCCGGGACAGGGCAAGAGACCCAGTACTTC.

The J gene is TRBJ1-2, the V gene TRBV4-1, with a tentative D call TRBD1 (5 bases). The CDR3 is 15 residues long. The V end was cut by 1 base, the J end by 2 bases, with 11 bases between. Germline V gene data show CDR1 as MGHRA and CDR2 as YSYEKL. In DNA form, the CDR3 reads TGCGCCAGCAGCCAAGTGGGTTCAGGGAACTATGGCTACACCTTC. Residues: CASSQVGSGNYGYTF.

This clonotype was observed many times. V usage is TRBV5-1 and J usage is TRBJ2-2; weak D call: TRBD1 (5 bases). The CDR3 length is 17 residues. The germline V gene has CDR1 SGHRS and CDR2 YFSETQ. Trimming cost V 5 bases and J 1 base, with 18 bases left between them. CDR3 in amino acids: CASRTYRQPENTGELFF. CDR3 DNA: TGCGCCAGCAGGACGTACCGACAGCCTGAGAACACCGGGGAGCTGTTTTTT.

Regarding this clonotype: At one end the junction does not follow the germline gene, possibly because of a read error. This chain joins TRBV5-5 and TRBJ1-1; D is unclear. CDR1 and CDR2 (germline): SGHKS, YYEKEE (reference sequence). The CDR3 runs 14 residues. The CDR3, as DNA: TGTGCCAGCAACTTGGGCTATATGAACACTGAAGCTTTCTTT. This codes for CASNLGYMNTEAFF. Supplemented by reference TRBV5-5 and TRBJ1-1, the full variable domain reads DAGVTQSPTHLIKTRGQQVTLRCSPISGHKSVSWYQQVLGQGPQFIFQYYEKEERGRGNFPDRFSARQFPNYSSELNVNALLLGDSALYLCASNLGYMNTEAFFGQGTRLTVV.

There are many counts of this clonotype. The chain is built from TRBV12-3 or TRBV12-4 and TRBJ1-1; D perhaps matches TRBD1 (5 bases). V dropped 6 bases and J dropped 6 bases, with 17 bases sitting between them. CDR3 length equals 14 residues. The CDR3 DNA is TGTGCCAGCAGGTCTACGGGCAGGGTACCTGAAGCTTTCTTT. This encodes CASRSTGRVPEAFF.

This clonotype showed up many times. This rearrangement joins TRBV20-1 to TRBJ1-2; TRBD1 might be the D (5 bases). The germline V gene encodes CDR1 DFQATT and CDR2 SNEGSKA (reference sequence). V was trimmed by 5 bases and J by 7 bases, leaving 11 bases between them. The length of the CDR3 is 11 residues. The CDR3 reads CSAPRGTGYTF. Here the CDR3 DNA reads TGCAGTGCTCCACGGGGGACTGGCTACACCTTC.

This clonotype has ten or more counts. J is TRBJ2-7 and V is TRBV20-1; D tentatively reads TRBD1 or TRBD2 (5 bases each). With 2 bases removed from V and 4 bases from J, the gap between germline ends came to 15 bases. Looked up from germline, CDR1 is DFQATT and CDR2 is SNEGSKA (reference sequence). The CDR3 has 14 residues. In nucleotides, the CDR3 is TGCAGTGCTAGAAACAGGACTTTAAATTACGAGCAGTACTTC. Translation: CSARNRTLNYEQYF.

This clonotype appeared many times. This chain uses TRBV20-1 with TRBJ2-7; D might be TRBD1 (6 bases). V lost 5 bases, J lost 0 bases, and 20 bases lay in between. The germline gives CDR1 DFQATT, CDR2 SNEGSKA (reference sequence). This CDR3 has 16 amino acids. In DNA, the CDR3 is TGCAGTGCTGACCCGACAGGTAGCCCTAGCTCCTACGAGCAGTACTTC. Amino acid sequence: CSADPTGSPSSYEQYF.

V gene TRBV12-3 or TRBV12-4 combines with J gene TRBJ2-2; unclear D gene. The ends were cut back, 7 bases at V and 1 base at J, with 10 bases in the middle. CDR3 length: 14 residues. CDR3 in amino acids: CASMIRENTGELFF. CDR3 nucleotides: TGTGCCAGCATGATTAGAGAGAACACCGGGGAGCTGTTTTTT.

This clonotype has a count of ten or more. This CDR3 reads CASSPPSARGSEQFF. DNA for the CDR3: TGCGCCAGCAGCCCCCCTAGCGCCCGGGGGAGTGAGCAGTTCTTC. V gene TRBV5-1 combines with J gene TRBJ2-1; maybe TRBD2 (6 bases). Germline assignment: CDR1 SGHRS and CDR2 YFSETQ. The V end was cut by 4 bases, the J end by 9 bases, with 20 bases between. This CDR3 contains 15 residues.

Points on this clonotype: A far larger clone is one nucleotide away, so this likely arose from a read error. The chain joins TRBV2 to TRBJ2-3, with D possibly matching TRBD1 (6 bases). CDR1 SNHLY and CDR2 FYNNEI come from the germline V gene. The CDR3 consists of 16 residues. The CDR3 loop reads CASSAPRGTGTDAQYF. CDR3 bases: TGTGCCAGCAGTGCCCCCAGGGGTACGGGCACAGATGCGCAGTATTTT.

V and J are TRBV18 and TRBJ1-3; D remains unclear. Trimming removed 2 bases from V and 0 bases from J, with 11 bases in between. The germline V gene has CDR1 KGHSH and CDR2 LQKENI. This CDR3 is built from 16 residues. CDR3 protein: CASSPRTETSGNTIYF. CDR3 bases: TGTGCCAGCTCACCAAGGACGGAAACCTCTGGAAACACCATATATTTT.

This clonotype was observed a handful of times. A read error may be the cause here, since a much bigger clone is one base away. CDR3 in DNA: TGCAGTGCCCCAGGACTAGTAGTAGAGACCCTGTACTTC. Its translation is CSAPGLVVETLYF. The V call is TRBV20-1, the J call TRBJ2-5; TRBD2 agrees at 7 bases. This CDR3 has 13 residues. CDR1 is DFQATT and CDR2 is SNEGSKA in the germline V gene (reference sequence).